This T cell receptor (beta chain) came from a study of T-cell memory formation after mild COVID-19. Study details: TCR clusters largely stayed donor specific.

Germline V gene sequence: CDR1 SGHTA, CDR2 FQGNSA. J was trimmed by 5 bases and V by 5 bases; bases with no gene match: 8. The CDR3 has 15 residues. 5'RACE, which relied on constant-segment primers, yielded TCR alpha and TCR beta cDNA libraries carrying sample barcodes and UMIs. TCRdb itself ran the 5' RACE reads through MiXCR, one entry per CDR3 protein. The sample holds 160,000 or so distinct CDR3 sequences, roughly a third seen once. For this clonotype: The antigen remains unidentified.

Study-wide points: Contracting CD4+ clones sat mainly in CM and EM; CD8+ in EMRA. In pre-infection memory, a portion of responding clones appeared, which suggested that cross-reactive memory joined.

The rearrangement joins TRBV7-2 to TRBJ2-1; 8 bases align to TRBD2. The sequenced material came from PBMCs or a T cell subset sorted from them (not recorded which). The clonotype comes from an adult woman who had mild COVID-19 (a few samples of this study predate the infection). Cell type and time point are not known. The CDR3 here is CASSRSGTRNNEQFF. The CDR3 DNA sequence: TGTGCCAGCAGCCGGTCCGGGACTAGAAACAATGAGCAGTTCTTC. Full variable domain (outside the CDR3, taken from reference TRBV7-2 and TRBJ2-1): GAGVSQSPSNKVTEKGKDVELRCDPISGHTALYWYRQSLGQGLEFLIYFQGNSAPDKSGLPSDRFSAERTGGSVSTLTIQRTQQEDSAVYLCASSRSGTRNNEQFFGPGTRLTVL.